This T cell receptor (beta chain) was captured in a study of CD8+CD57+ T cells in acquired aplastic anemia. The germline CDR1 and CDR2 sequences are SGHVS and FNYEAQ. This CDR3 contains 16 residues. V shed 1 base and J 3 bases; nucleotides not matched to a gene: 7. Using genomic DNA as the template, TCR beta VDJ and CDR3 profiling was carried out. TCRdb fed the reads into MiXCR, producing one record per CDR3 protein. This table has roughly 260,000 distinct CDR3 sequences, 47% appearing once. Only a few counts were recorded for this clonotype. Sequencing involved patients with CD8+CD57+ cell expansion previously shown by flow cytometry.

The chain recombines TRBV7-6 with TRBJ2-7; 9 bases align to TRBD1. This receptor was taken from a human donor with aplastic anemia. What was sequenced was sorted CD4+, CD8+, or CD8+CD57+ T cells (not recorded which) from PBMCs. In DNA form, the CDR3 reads TGTGCCAGCAGCTTAGATCCGGGACAGGGTAACTACGAGCAGTACTTC. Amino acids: CASSLDPGQGNYEQYF.